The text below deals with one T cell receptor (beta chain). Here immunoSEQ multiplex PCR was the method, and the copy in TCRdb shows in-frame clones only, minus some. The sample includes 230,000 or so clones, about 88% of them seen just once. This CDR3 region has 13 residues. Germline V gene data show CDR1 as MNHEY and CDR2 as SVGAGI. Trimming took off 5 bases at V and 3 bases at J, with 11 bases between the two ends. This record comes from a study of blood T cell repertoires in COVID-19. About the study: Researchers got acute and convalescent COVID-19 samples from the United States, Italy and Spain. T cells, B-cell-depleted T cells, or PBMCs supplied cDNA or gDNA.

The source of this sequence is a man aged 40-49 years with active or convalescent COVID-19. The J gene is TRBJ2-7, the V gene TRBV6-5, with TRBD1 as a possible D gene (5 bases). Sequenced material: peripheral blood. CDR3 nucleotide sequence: TGTGCCAGCAGTCCAGGGCCGTTCTACGAGCAGTACTTC. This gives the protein CASSPGPFYEQYF.